This TCR beta chain was documented in a study of blood T cell repertoires in COVID-19. Enrollment of patients from Seattle took place during active infection, with longitudinal follow-up. The CDR3 extends over 11 amino acids. Trimming removed 6 bases from V and 6 bases from J, with 9 bases in between. Germline loops: CDR1 SNHLY, CDR2 FYNNEI. Data came from immunoSEQ multiplex PCR; TCRdb stores just in-frame clones and leaves some out. The sample has some 260,000 clones, about 87% seen once. This chain uses TRBV2 with TRBJ2-7; D unclear. The clonotype originates from a woman in her 70s with COVID-19, enrolled during active disease. What was sequenced was peripheral blood. CDR3 sequence (DNA): TGTGCCAGCAGATTAGCTTCCGAGCAGTACTTC. Translated, it gives CASRLASEQYF.